The entry below gives a single T cell receptor beta chain sequence along with its context. This clonotype turned up a few times. Its target antigen remains unknown. No base-level quality is on record; no much larger clone is a single base apart. This sample was included in a study of T-cell memory formation after mild COVID-19 (dated by TCRdb to the early 2020s). A note on the overall study: Most TCR sequence clusters were specific to one of the two donors. The cohort was made up of two young adult volunteers, one female and one male, who were previously healthy. T-cell clones expanding and contracting after mild COVID-19 in two donors were tracked by longitudinal TCRalpha and TCRbeta repertoire sequencing.

TCRdb shows the sequencer as Illumina NovaSeq 6000. Using 5'RACE with constant-segment primers, TCRalpha and TCRbeta cDNA libraries were constructed, with sample barcodes and unique molecular identifiers added in the process. RNA was extracted from every sample with Trizol reagent. The libraries were amplified in two PCR steps, and the second step added a second sample barcode and Illumina TruSeq adapters. The libraries were sequenced on an Illumina NovaSeq using 2 x 150 bp paired-end reads. The published analysis was carried out like this. The reads were demultiplexed and collapsed into UMI-guided consensus sequences using migec v1.2.7. With mixcr v2.1.11, UMI consensuses were aligned to TRA and TRB V and J templates and assembled into clonotypes. A clonotype was counted as expanded or contracted only if both edgeR and NoisET called the change significant, with noise models trained on biological replicates. edgeR calls used a false discovery rate-adjusted p below 0.01 and a log2 fold-change threshold of 1. As an exploratory analysis of dynamics, max-normalized trajectories of the 1000 most abundant clonotypes were examined with PCA combined with hierarchical clustering. Separately sequenced CD4+ and CD8+ repertoires were used to assign a CD4 or CD8 phenotype to each responding clone. The public reads were reprocessed in TCRdb via fastp at Q25 and MiXCR, keeping in-frame beta chains. For every CDR3 protein sequence, its rows merge into one entry that carries the most common genes and DNA. TCRdb, not the original authors, processed these V and J calls. This sample lists about 160,000 distinct CDR3 sequences; around a third were detected once. The biggest ten clones account for about 12% of the sample.

Ficoll-Paque density gradient centrifugation was the method used to isolate PBMCs. The research as a whole found: Some responding clones were found in pre-infection memory, which suggests that pre-existing cross-reactive memory T cells took part in the SARS-CoV-2 response. From day 15 to 85, contracting clones showed balanced CD4/CD8 phenotypes, whereas a second wave of clones that expanded from day 15 to 37 leaned towards CD4+. The study covered only a couple of mild cases, and larger cohorts including severe cases with pre-infection samples were considered necessary. The second-wave clones that peaked on day 37 were not confirmed to be SARS-CoV-2 specific. Contracting CD4+ clones were found mainly in CM and EM memory subsets, while CD8+ clones were enriched in EMRA.

CDR1 and CDR2 were assigned from the germline V gene as LGHNA and YSLEER. Taken from cysteine to phenylalanine, the CDR3 has 15 residues. Left in the record is the CDR3 DNA by itself, 45 bases read in frame from the first base. V trim: 5 bases; J trim: 5 bases; unmatched bases: 11. Recombination connected TRBV4-3 to TRBJ2-7; 8 of the junction bases match TRBD2. The clonotype comes from an adult woman who had mild COVID-19 (a few samples of this study predate the infection). The sample titles of this study are shuffled in the database, so cell type and time point are left out; the donor was told from shared clones. The sequenced sample was PBMCs or a T cell subset sorted from them (not recorded which). The CDR3 loop reads CASSGGPGLAHEQYF. The DNA is as follows: TGCGCCAGCAGCGGAGGACCTGGACTAGCCCACGAGCAGTACTTC.